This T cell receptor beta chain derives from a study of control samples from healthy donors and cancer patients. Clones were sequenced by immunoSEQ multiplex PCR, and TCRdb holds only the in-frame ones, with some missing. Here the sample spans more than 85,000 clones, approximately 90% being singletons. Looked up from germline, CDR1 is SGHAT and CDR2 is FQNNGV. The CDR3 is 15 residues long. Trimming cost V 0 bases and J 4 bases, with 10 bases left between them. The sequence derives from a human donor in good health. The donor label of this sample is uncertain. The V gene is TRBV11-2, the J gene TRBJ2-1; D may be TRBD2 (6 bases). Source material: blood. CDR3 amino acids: CASSLEGRGYNEQFF. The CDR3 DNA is TGTGCCAGCAGCTTAGAGGGGCGGGGATACAATGAGCAGTTCTTC.